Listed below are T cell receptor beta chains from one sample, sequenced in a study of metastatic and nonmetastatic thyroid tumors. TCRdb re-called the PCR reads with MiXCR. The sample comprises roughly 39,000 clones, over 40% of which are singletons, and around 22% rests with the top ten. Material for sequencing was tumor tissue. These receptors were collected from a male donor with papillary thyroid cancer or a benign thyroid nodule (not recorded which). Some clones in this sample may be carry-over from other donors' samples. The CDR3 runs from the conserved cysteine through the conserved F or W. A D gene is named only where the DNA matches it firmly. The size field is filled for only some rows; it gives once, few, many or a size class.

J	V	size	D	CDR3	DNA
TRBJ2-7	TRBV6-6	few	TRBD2	CASSYREGIEQYF	TGTGCCAGCAGTTACCGGGAGGGTATAGAGCAGTACTTC
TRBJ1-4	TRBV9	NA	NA	CASSIADQGSGEKLFF	TGTGCCAGCAGCATAGCGGACCAGGGGTCGGGGGAAAAACTGTTTTTT
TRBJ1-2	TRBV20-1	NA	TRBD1	CSARGQPNYGYTF	TGCAGTGCCAGGGGGCAACCTAACTATGGCTACACCTTC
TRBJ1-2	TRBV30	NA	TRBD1	CAWRPDRGNYGYTF	TGTGCCTGGAGGCCGGACAGGGGAAACTATGGCTACACCTTC
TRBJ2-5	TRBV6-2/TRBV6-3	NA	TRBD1	CASSYLGQGDETQYF	TGTGCCAGCAGTTACCTGGGACAGGGGGACGAGACCCAGTACTTC
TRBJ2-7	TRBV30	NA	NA	CALGRAGRRDEQYF	TGTGCCTTGGGTCGGGCGGGAAGAAGGGACGAGCAGTACTTC
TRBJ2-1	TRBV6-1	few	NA	CASRFPGVNGNEQFF	TGTGCCAGCAGGTTCCCGGGAGTTAACGGGAATGAGCAGTTCTTC
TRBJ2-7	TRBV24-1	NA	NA	CATSEGGGYEQYF	TGTGCCACCAGTGAGGGAGGGGGCTACGAGCAGTACTTC
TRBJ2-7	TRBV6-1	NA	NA	CASSNPMTGGNGEQYF	TGTGCCAGCAGTAATCCTATGACAGGAGGTAACGGCGAGCAGTACTTC
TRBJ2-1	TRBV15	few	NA	CATSIPGLQYNEQFF	TGTGCCACCAGCATCCCGGGGTTGCAGTACAATGAGCAGTTCTTC
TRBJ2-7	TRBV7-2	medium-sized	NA	CASTRDQTEVYEQYF	TGTGCCAGCACCCGAGATCAAACAGAGGTCTACGAGCAGTACTTC
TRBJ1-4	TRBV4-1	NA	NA	CASSQGGGLLGEKLFF	TGCGCCAGCAGCCAAGGGGGCGGCCTCCTGGGTGAAAAACTGTTTTTT
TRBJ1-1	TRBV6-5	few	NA	CASRYREGITEAFF	TGTGCCAGCAGGTACAGGGAAGGTATCACTGAAGCTTTCTTT
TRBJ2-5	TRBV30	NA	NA	CASWGERQGETQYF	TGTGCCTCCTGGGGCGAGCGGCAGGGGGAGACCCAGTACTTC
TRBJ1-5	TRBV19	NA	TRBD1	CASSRTGDFNQPQHF	TGTGCCAGTAGTCGTACAGGGGATTTCAATCAGCCCCAGCATTTT
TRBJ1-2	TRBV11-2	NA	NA	CASSLDGLNNYGYTF	TGTGCCAGCAGCTTAGATGGGTTAAACAACTATGGCTACACCTTC
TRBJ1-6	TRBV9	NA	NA	CASSVAPGNSPLHF	TGTGCCAGCAGCGTAGCCCCAGGAAATTCACCCCTCCACTTT
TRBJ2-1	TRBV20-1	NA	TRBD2	CSATPRTSGSRNEQFF	TGCAGTGCTACCCCCCGGACTAGCGGGAGTCGGAATGAGCAGTTCTTC
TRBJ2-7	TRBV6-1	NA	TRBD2	CASTRDPGGFSYEQYF	TGTGCCAGCACCCGAGACCCGGGGGGGTTCTCCTACGAGCAGTACTTC